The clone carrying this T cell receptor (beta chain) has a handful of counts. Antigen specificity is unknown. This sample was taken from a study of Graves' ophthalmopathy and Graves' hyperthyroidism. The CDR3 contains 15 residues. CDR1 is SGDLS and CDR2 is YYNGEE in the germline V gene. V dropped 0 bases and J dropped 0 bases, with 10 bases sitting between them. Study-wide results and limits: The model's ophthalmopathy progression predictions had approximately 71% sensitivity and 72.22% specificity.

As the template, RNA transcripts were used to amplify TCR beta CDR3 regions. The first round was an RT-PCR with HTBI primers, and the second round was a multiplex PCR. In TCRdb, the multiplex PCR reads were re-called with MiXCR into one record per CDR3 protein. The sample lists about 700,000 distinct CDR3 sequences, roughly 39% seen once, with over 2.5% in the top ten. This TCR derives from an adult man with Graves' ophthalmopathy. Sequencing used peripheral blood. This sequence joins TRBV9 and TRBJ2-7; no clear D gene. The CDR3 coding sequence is TGTGCCAGCAGCGTAGCAAGGGATAGCTCCTACGAGCAGTACTTC. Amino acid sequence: CASSVARDSSYEQYF.